This T cell receptor (beta chain) emerged from a study of T cell repertoires in cytomegalovirus infection. Turning to the study itself: Both recently identified HLA-C-restricted and well-studied HLA-B-restricted CMV epitopes were used in the study. Shared public TCR beta signatures pointed to both CMV infection and a matching HLA type.

This clonotype has at least ten counts. Its antigen is unidentified. One entry per CDR3 protein results from TCRdb running MiXCR on the reads. The sample has 310,000 or so distinct CDR3 sequences; 25% are singletons. The CDR3 is made up of 13 amino acids. Trimming stripped 5 bases from V and 5 bases from J, with 12 bases between. Per the germline V gene, CDR1 is SGHTA and CDR2 is FQGNSA. Whole-study findings and limits: Summed frequency of shared TCR beta families picked out CMV carriers who also had the relevant HLA. In two of eight donors, the top clonotype was HLA-C-restricted CMV-specific.

The chain combines TRBV7-2 with TRBJ1-1, with no clear D. Sequenced here: cultured PBMCs, sampled from culture after CMV antigen stimulation. This sequence originates from a human donor in good health (CMV status not recorded). Some clones in this sample may be carry-over from other donors' samples. CDR3: CASSPDMVTEAFF. The CDR3 nucleotides read TGTGCCAGCAGCCCTGACATGGTGACTGAAGCTTTCTTT.